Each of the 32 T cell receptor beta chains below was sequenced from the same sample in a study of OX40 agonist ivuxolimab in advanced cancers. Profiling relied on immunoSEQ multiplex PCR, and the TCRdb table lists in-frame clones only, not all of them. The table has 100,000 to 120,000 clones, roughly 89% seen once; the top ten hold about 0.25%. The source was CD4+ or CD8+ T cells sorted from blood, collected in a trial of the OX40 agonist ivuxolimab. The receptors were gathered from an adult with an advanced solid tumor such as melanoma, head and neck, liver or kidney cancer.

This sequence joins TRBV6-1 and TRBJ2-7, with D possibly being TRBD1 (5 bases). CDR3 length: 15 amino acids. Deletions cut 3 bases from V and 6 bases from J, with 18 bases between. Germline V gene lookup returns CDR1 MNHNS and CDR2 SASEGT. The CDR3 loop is CASSDSSRAYVEQYF. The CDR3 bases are TGTGCCAGCAGTGATTCTTCCAGGGCTTACGTCGAGCAGTACTTC.

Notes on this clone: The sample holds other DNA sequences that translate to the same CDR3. The chain's CDR3 is CASSRTGNEKLFF. The CDR3 nucleotides are TGCGCCAGCAGCCGGACGGGAAATGAAAAACTGTTTTTT. The V call is TRBV4-3, the J call TRBJ1-4; D is uncertain. The CDR3 has 13 amino acids. Germline-derived CDR1 and CDR2 are LGHNA and YSLEER. V was cut by 4 bases and J by 5 bases, with 8 bases left in between.

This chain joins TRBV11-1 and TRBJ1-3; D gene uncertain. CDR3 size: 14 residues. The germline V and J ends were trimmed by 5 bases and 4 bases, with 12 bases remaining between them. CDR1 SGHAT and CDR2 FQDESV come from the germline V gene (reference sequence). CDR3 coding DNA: TGTGCCAGCAGCCCTGGGAGGCCCGGAAACACCATATATTTT. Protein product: CASSPGRPGNTIYF.

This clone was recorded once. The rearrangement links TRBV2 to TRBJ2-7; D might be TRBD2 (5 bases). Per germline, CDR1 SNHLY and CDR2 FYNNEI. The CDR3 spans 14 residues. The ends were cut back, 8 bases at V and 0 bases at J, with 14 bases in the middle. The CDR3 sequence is CASVERLSSYEQYF. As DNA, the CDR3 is TGTGCCAGCGTGGAGCGGTTAAGCTCCTACGAGCAGTACTTC.

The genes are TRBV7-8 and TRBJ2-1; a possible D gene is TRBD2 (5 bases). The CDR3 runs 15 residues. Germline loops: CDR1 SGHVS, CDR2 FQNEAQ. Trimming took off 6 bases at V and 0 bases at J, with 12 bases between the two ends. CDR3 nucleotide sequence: TGTGCCAGCAGAATCGAGACTATCTCCTACAATGAGCAGTTCTTC. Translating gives CASRIETISYNEQFF.

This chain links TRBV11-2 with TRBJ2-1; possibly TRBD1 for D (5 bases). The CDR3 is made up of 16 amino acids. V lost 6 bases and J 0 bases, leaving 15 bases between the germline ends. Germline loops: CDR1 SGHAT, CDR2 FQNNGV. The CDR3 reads CASSNHRLSSYNEQFF. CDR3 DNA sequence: TGTGCCAGCAGTAATCACAGGTTGAGCTCCTACAATGAGCAGTTCTTC. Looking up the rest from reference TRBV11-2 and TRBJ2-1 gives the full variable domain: EAGVAQSPRYKIIEKRQSVAFWCNPISGHATLYWYQQILGQGPKLLIQFQNNGVVDDSQLPKDRFSAERLKGVDSTLKIQPAKLEDSAVYLCASSNHRLSSYNEQFFGPGTRLTVL.

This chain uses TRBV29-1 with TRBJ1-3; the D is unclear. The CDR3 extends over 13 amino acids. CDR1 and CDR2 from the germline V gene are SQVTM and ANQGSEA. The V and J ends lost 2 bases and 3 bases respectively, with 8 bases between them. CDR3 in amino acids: CSVETSGGNTIYF. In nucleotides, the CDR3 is TGCAGCGTTGAAACCAGTGGTGGAAACACCATATATTTT.

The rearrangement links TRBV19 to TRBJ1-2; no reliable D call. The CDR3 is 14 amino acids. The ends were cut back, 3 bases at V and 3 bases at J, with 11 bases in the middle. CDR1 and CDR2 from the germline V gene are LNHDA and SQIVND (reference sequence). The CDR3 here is CASSIREVDYGYTF. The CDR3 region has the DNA TGTGCCAGTAGTATTCGGGAGGTAGACTATGGCTACACCTTC. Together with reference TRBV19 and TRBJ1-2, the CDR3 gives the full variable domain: DGGITQSPKYLFRKEGQNVTLSCEQNLNHDAMYWYRQDPGQGLRLIYYSQIVNDFQKGDIAEGYSVSREKKESFPLTVTSAQKNPTAFYLCASSIREVDYGYTFGSGTRLTVV.

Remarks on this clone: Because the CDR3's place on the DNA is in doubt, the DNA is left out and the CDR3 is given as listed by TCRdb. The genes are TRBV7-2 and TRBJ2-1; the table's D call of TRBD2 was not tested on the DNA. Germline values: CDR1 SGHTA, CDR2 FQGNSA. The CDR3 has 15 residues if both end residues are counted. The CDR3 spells CASSSSRDWGNEQFF.

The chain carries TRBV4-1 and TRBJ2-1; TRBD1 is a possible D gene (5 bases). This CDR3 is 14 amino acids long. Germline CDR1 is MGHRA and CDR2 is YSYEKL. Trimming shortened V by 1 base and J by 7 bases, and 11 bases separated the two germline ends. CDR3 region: CASSQVGRVNEQFF. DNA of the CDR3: TGCGCCAGCAGCCAAGTTGGCAGGGTAAATGAGCAGTTCTTC.

CDR3 sequence (DNA): TGTGCCAGCAGCTTAGCCGGTGTGTGGGACAGGGAAAATTCACCCCTCCACTTT. Its protein is CASSLAGVWDRENSPLHF. The rearrangement uses TRBV7-9 and TRBJ1-6; 9 positions match TRBD1. There are 18 residues in the CDR3. Unmatched junction bases numbered 10, after V lost 0 bases and J lost 7 bases. Germline V gene data show CDR1 as SEHNR and CDR2 as FQNEAQ (reference sequence). Supplemented by reference TRBV7-9 and TRBJ1-6, the full variable domain reads DTGVSQNPRHKITKRGQNVTFRCDPISEHNRLYWYRQTLGQGPEFLTYFQNEAQLEKSRLLSDRFSAERPKGSFSTLEIQRTEQGDSAMYLCASSLAGVWDRENSPLHFGNGTRLTVT.

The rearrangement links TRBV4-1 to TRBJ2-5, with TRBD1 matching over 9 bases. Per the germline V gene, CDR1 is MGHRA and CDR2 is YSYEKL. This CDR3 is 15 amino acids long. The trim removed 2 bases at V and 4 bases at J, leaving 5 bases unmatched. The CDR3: CASSQRGQGGETQYF. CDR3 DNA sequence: TGCGCCAGCAGCCAAAGGGGACAGGGAGGAGAGACCCAGTACTTC.

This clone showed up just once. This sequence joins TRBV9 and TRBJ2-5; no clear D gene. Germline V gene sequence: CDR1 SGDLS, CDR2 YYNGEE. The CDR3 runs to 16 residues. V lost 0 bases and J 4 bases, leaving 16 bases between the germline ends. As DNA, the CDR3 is TGTGCCAGCAGCGTAGGTGGCCCGGAGTGGGCAGAGACCCAGTACTTC. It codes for CASSVGGPEWAETQYF.

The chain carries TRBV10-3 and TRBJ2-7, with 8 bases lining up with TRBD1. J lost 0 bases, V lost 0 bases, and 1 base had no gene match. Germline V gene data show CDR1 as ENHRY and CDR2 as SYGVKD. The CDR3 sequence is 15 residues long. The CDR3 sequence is CAISESGQASYEQYF. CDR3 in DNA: TGTGCCATCAGTGAGTCGGGACAGGCCTCCTACGAGCAGTACTTC.

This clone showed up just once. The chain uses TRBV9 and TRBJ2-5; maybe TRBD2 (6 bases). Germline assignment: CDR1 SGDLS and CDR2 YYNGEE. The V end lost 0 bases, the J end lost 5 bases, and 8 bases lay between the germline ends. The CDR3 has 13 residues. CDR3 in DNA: TGTGCCAGCAGCGTAGGACTAGAGGAGACCCAGTACTTC. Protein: CASSVGLEETQYF.

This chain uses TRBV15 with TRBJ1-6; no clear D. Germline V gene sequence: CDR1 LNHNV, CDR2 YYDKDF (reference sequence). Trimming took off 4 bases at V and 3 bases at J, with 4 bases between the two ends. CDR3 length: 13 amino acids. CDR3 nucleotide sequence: TGTGCCACCAGCACCGACTATAATTCACCCCTCCACTTT. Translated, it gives CATSTDYNSPLHF.

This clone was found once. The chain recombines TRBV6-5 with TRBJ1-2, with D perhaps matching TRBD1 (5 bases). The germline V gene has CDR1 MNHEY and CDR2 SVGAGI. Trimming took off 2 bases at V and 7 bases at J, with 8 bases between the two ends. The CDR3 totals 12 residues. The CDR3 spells CASSYPGVGYTF. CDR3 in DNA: TGTGCCAGCAGTTACCCGGGGGTTGGCTACACCTTC.

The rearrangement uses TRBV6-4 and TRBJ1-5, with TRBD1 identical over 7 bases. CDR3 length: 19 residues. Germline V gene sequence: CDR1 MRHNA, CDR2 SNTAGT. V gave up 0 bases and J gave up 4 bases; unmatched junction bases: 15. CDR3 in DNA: TGTGCCAGCAGTGACTCTTCGAAGGGGGCAGTAGGGCGTAATCAGCCCCAGCATTTT. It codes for CASSDSSKGAVGRNQPQHF.

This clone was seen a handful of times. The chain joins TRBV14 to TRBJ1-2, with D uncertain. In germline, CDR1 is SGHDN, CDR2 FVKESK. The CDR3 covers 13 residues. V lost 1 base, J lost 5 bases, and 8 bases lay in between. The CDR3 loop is CASSQAHYYGYTF. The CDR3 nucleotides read TGTGCCAGCAGCCAAGCCCATTATTATGGCTACACCTTC.

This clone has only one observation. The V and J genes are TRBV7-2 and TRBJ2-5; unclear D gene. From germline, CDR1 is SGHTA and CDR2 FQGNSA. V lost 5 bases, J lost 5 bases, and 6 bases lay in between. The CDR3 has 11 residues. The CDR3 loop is CASSTLETQYF. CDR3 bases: TGTGCCAGCAGCACCCTCGAGACCCAGTACTTC. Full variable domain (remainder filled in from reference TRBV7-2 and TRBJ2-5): GAGVSQSPSNKVTEKGKDVELRCDPISGHTALYWYRQSLGQGLEFLIYFQGNSAPDKSGLPSDRFSAERTGGSVSTLTIQRTQQEDSAVYLCASSTLETQYFGPGTRLLVL.

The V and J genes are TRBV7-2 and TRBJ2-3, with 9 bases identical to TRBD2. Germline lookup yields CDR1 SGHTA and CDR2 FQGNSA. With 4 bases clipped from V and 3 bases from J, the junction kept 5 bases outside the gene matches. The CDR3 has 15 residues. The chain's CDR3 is CASSSSGKRTDTQYF. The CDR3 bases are TGTGCCAGCAGCTCTAGCGGGAAGAGGACAGATACGCAGTATTTT.

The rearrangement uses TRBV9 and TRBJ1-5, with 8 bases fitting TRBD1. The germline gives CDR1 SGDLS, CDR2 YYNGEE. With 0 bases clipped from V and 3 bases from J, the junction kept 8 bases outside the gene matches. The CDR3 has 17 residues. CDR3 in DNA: TGTGCCAGCAGCGTAGGTCCCAGGGGGCCACCCAATCAGCCCCAGCATTTT. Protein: CASSVGPRGPPNQPQHF.

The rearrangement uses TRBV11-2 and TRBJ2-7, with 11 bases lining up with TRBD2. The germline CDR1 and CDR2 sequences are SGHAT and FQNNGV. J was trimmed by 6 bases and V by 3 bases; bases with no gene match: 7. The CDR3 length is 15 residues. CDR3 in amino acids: CASSLNIAGGGEQYF. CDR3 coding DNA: TGTGCCAGCAGCTTGAATATAGCGGGGGGGGGCGAGCAGTACTTC.

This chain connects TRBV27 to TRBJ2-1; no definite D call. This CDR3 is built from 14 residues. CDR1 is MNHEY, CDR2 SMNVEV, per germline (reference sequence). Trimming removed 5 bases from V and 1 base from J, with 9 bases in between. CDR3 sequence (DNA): TGTGCCAGCAGTCCAGTTGGGTCCTACAATGAGCAGTTCTTC. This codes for CASSPVGSYNEQFF.

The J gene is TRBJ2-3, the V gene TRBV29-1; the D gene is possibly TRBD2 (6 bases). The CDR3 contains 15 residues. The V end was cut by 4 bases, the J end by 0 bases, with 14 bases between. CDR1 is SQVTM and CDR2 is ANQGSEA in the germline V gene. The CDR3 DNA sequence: TGCAGCGTTGGAGAGCTAGCGACCAGCACAGATACGCAGTATTTT. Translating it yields CSVGELATSTDTQYF.

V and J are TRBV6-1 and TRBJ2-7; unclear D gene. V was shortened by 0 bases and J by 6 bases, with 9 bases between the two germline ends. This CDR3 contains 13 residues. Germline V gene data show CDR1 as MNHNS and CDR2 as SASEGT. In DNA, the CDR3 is TGTGCCAGCAGTGAAGCCCTCGAGAGCGAGCAGTACTTC. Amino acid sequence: CASSEALESEQYF.

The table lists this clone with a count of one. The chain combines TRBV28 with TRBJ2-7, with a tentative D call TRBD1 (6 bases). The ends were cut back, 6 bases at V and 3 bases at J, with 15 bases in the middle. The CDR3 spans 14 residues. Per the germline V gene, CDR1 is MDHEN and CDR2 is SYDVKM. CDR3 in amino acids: CASSLQGEGYEQYF. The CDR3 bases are TGTGCCAGCAGCCTACAGGGCGAGGGCTACGAGCAGTACTTC.

DNA of the CDR3: TGTGCCAGCAGCTCCTACTACGAGCAGTACTTC. Protein: CASSSYYEQYF. The chain uses TRBV7-2 and TRBJ2-7; D not certain. Trimming took off 4 bases at V and 3 bases at J, with 4 bases between the two ends. The CDR3 is made up of 11 amino acids. Germline loops: CDR1 SGHTA, CDR2 FQGNSA.

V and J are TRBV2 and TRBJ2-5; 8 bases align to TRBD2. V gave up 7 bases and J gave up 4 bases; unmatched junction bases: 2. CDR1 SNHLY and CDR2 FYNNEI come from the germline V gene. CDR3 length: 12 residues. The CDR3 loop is CASTGLAETQYF. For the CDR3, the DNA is TGTGCCAGCACTGGACTAGCAGAGACCCAGTACTTC.

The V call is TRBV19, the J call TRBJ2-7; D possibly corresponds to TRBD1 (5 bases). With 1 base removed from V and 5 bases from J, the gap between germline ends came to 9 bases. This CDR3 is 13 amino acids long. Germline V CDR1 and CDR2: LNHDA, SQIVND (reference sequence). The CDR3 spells CASSIATGNEQYF. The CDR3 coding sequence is TGTGCCAGTAGTATAGCAACAGGCAACGAGCAGTACTTC.

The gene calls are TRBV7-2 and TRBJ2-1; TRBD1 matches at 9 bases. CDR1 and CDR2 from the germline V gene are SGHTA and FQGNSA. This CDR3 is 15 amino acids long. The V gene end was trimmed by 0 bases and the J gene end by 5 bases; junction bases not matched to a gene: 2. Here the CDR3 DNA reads TGTGCCAGCAGCTTAGCACAGGGGGCCCACAATGAGCAGTTCTTC. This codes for CASSLAQGAHNEQFF. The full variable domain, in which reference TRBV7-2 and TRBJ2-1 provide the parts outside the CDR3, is GAGVSQSPSNKVTEKGKDVELRCDPISGHTALYWYRQSLGQGLEFLIYFQGNSAPDKSGLPSDRFSAERTGGSVSTLTIQRTQQEDSAVYLCASSLAQGAHNEQFFGPGTRLTVL.

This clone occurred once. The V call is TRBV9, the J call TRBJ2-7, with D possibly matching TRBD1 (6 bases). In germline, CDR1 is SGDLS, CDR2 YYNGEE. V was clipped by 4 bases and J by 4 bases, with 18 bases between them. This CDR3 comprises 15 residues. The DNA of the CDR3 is TGTGCCAGCAGCCCCTCGGACAGTCCTAATTACGAGCAGTACTTC. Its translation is CASSPSDSPNYEQYF.